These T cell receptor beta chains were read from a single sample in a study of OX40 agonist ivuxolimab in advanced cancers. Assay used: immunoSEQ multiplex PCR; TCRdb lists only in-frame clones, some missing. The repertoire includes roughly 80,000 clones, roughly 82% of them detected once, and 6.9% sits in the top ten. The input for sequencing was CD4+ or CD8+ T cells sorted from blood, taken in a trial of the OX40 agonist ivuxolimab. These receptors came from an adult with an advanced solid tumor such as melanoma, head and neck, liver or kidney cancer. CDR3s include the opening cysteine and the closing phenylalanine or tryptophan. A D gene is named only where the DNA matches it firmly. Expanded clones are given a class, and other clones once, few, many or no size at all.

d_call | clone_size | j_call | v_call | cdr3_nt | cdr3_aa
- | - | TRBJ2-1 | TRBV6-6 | TGTGCCAGCAGTTACCGCAATGAGCAGTTCTTC | CASSYRNEQFF
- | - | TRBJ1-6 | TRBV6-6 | TGTGCCAGCAGTTACCAAGGGGTTTCACCCCTCCACTTT | CASSYQGVSPLHF
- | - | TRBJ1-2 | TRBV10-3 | TGTGCCATCAGTGAGTCGGCGGGGGTAGGCTACACCTTC | CAISESAGVGYTF
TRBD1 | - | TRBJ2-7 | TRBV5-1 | TGCGCCAGCGAAGGGCCAGGGGGCTCCTACGAGCAGTACTTC | CASEGPGGSYEQYF
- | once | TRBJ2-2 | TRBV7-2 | TGTGCCAGCAGCTTACAGGGGAACACCGGGGAGCTGTTTTTT | CASSLQGNTGELFF
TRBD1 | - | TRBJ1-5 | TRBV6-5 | TGTGCCAGCTCGAGGACAGGGAGCAATCAGCCCCAGCATTTT | CASSRTGSNQPQHF
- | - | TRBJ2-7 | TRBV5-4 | TGTGCCAGCAGCGGCGGGACATCTTCCTACGAGCAGTACTTC | CASSGGTSSYEQYF
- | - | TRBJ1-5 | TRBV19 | TGTGCCAGTAGTGTAGTGACGAGTCAGCCCCAGCATTTT | CASSVVTSQPQHF
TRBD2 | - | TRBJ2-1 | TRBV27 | TGTGCCAGCAGTTCCGAAGGGCTAGCGGGATACAATGAGCAGTTCTTC | CASSSEGLAGYNEQFF
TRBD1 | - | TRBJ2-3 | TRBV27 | TGTGCCAGCAGTTCCTCGGACAGGGGGGCGGATACGCAGTATTTT | CASSSSDRGADTQYF
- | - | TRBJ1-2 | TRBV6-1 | TGTGCCACACACAGGGAGTACTATGGCTACACCTTC | CATHREYYGYTF
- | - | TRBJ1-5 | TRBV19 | TGTGCCAGTAGGGAACGGAATAGCAATCAGCCCCAGCATTTT | CASRERNSNQPQHF
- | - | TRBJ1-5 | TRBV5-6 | TGTGCCAGCAGCTCCGGTGGGCCCCAGCATTTT | CASSSGGPQHF
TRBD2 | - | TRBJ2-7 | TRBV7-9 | TGTGCCAGCAGCTTCTGGACTAGCGGGAGTGGCGAGCAGTACTTC | CASSFWTSGSGEQYF
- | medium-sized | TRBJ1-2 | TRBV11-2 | TGTGCCAGCAGCTTAGGGGGAGGAGGCTACACCTTC | CASSLGGGGYTF
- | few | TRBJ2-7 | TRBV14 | TGTGCCAGCAGCCAAGATAGTGCACAGGGAACCTACGAGCAGTACTTC | CASSQDSAQGTYEQYF
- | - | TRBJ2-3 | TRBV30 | TGTGCCTGGAGTAGTAGGTATGGCGGCTACGGGACAGATACGCAGTATTTT | CAWSSRYGGYGTDTQYF
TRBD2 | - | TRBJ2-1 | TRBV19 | TGTGCCAGTAGTATTCATCCTAGCGGGAGCTCCTACAATGAGCAGTTCTTC | CASSIHPSGSSYNEQFF
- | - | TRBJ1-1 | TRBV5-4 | TGTGCCAGCAGCTTGGGAGGGACAACGAACACTGAAGCTTTCTTT | CASSLGGTTNTEAFF